These T cell receptor beta chains were read from a single sample in a study of blood T cell repertoires in COVID-19. Sequencing was performed with immunoSEQ multiplex PCR; in TCRdb, only in-frame clones are kept and a portion is missing. The data contain just over 300,000 clones, approximately 84% of them singletons. Source material: PBMCs or T cells enriched from blood (not recorded which). These receptors originate from a man aged 25 to 45 who had recovered from COVID-19. CDR3s include the opening cysteine and the closing phenylalanine or tryptophan. Each record gives: J gene, D gene, clone size, V gene, CDR3 DNA, CDR3 protein. The D gene is left open where the match is weak. Some rows have no size entry. The others give once, few or many, or a class for an expanded clone.

J gene: TRBJ2-5; D gene: -; clone size: -; V gene: TRBV27; CDR3 DNA: TGTGCCAGCACCTCTTTCGGTAGCGACCAAGAGACCCAGTACTTC; CDR3 protein: CASTSFGSDQETQYF
J gene: TRBJ2-3; D gene: TRBD1; clone size: -; V gene: TRBV18; CDR3 DNA: TGTGCCAGCTCACCGCCCTTACAGGGGGCGGACACGCAGTATTTT; CDR3 protein: CASSPPLQGADTQYF
J gene: TRBJ1-2; D gene: -; clone size: once; V gene: TRBV3-1/TRBV3-2; CDR3 DNA: TGTGCCAGCAGCCGGACAGACTATGGCTACACCTTC; CDR3 protein: CASSRTDYGYTF
J gene: TRBJ2-5; D gene: -; clone size: -; V gene: TRBV7-2; CDR3 DNA: TGTGCCAGCAGCTTAGGATCCGGCGGGGAGACCCAGTACTTC; CDR3 protein: CASSLGSGGETQYF
J gene: TRBJ2-1; D gene: -; clone size: -; V gene: TRBV5-4; CDR3 DNA: TGTGCCAGCAGCTTATCTCCAGTTGCGGGAACAAACAATGAGCAGTTCTTC; CDR3 protein: CASSLSPVAGTNNEQFF
J gene: TRBJ1-2; D gene: -; clone size: once; V gene: TRBV15; CDR3 DNA: TGTGCCACCAGCAGAGACCAGGGTGGGAATGGCTACACCTTC; CDR3 protein: CATSRDQGGNGYTF
J gene: TRBJ1-3; D gene: -; clone size: -; V gene: TRBV27; CDR3 DNA: TGTGCCAGCAGTACAGGCCCCTCTGGAAACACCATATATTTT; CDR3 protein: CASSTGPSGNTIYF
J gene: TRBJ2-7; D gene: TRBD2; clone size: -; V gene: TRBV29-1; CDR3 DNA: TGCAGCGCAGTACTAGCGTTGGCCTACGAGCAGTACTTC; CDR3 protein: CSAVLALAYEQYF
J gene: TRBJ1-2; D gene: TRBD1; clone size: -; V gene: TRBV12-3/TRBV12-4; CDR3 DNA: TGTGCCAGCATTCGGGACAGGGGAAGTGGCTACACCTTC; CDR3 protein: CASIRDRGSGYTF
J gene: TRBJ2-3; D gene: TRBD2; clone size: -; V gene: TRBV5-4; CDR3 DNA: TGTGCCAGCAGCCTTGGACTAGCGGGAGGTCCTTCTCGCACAGATACGCAGTATTTT; CDR3 protein: CASSLGLAGGPSRTDTQYF
J gene: TRBJ2-7; D gene: TRBD1; clone size: -; V gene: TRBV4-1; CDR3 DNA: TGCGCCAGCAGCCAGGGACAGGGGAGCTCCTACGAGCAGTACTTC; CDR3 protein: CASSQGQGSSYEQYF
J gene: TRBJ2-3; D gene: TRBD2; clone size: -; V gene: TRBV5-1; CDR3 DNA: TGCGCCAGCAGCGGCCTAGCGGGAGCTGGAGATACGCAGTATTTT; CDR3 protein: CASSGLAGAGDTQYF
J gene: TRBJ2-7; D gene: TRBD2; clone size: -; V gene: TRBV6-5; CDR3 DNA: TGTGCCAGCAGTTACGCGGGACTAGCTGACTACGAGCAGTACTTC; CDR3 protein: CASSYAGLADYEQYF
J gene: TRBJ1-2; D gene: TRBD1; clone size: -; V gene: TRBV15; CDR3 DNA: TGTGCCACCAGCAGGGGAACAGGGGGCGACAATGGCTACACCTTC; CDR3 protein: CATSRGTGGDNGYTF
J gene: TRBJ2-7; D gene: -; clone size: -; V gene: TRBV4-2; CDR3 DNA: TGTGCCAGCAGCCAAACGATCAGGGGCGAGCAGTACTTC; CDR3 protein: CASSQTIRGEQYF
J gene: TRBJ1-1; D gene: TRBD1; clone size: -; V gene: TRBV11-2; CDR3 DNA: TGTGCCAGCAGACTAAACTCACAGGGGGCGAACACTGAAGCTTTCTTT; CDR3 protein: CASRLNSQGANTEAFF
J gene: TRBJ1-1; D gene: -; clone size: -; V gene: TRBV5-1; CDR3 DNA: TGCGCCAGCAGCTTGGTGGGGAGTGGGTCGTGGGGCACTGAAGCTTTCTTT; CDR3 protein: CASSLVGSGSWGTEAFF
J gene: TRBJ1-4; D gene: TRBD1; clone size: -; V gene: TRBV11-2; CDR3 DNA: TGTGCCAGCAGCCTTGACAGGGGGCACCTAGAAAAACTGTTTTTT; CDR3 protein: CASSLDRGHLEKLFF
J gene: TRBJ2-1; D gene: -; clone size: -; V gene: TRBV9; CDR3 DNA: TGTGCCAGCAGCGTAGGGAGGTCTAGGGATGAGCAGTTCTTC; CDR3 protein: CASSVGRSRDEQFF
J gene: TRBJ2-2; D gene: -; clone size: -; V gene: TRBV19; CDR3 DNA: TGTGCCAGTAGTCAGGTCGGGGAGCTGTTTTTT; CDR3 protein: CASSQVGELFF
J gene: TRBJ2-6; D gene: TRBD2; clone size: -; V gene: TRBV24-1; CDR3 DNA: TGTGCCACCGGGTACGGGACTAATGGGGCCAACGTCCTGACTTTC; CDR3 protein: CATGYGTNGANVLTF
J gene: TRBJ1-5; D gene: TRBD1; clone size: -; V gene: TRBV19; CDR3 DNA: TGTGCCAGTAGTATGAGGGACAGGGGTTACAATCAGCCCCAGCATTTT; CDR3 protein: CASSMRDRGYNQPQHF
J gene: TRBJ1-2; D gene: TRBD1; clone size: once; V gene: TRBV5-1; CDR3 DNA: TGCGCCAGCAGCTTGGGAACAGGGGTCTATGGCTACACCTTC; CDR3 protein: CASSLGTGVYGYTF
J gene: TRBJ2-5; D gene: TRBD2; clone size: -; V gene: TRBV27; CDR3 DNA: TGTGCCAGCAGTCCCCTCCGGGGGGGCTTTCAGGAGACCCAGTACTTC; CDR3 protein: CASSPLRGGFQETQYF
J gene: TRBJ2-7; D gene: TRBD1; clone size: -; V gene: TRBV29-1; CDR3 DNA: TGCAGCGCGATCCGGGACAGGGGCTCCTACGAGCAGTACTTC; CDR3 protein: CSAIRDRGSYEQYF
J gene: TRBJ2-5; D gene: TRBD1; clone size: -; V gene: TRBV9; CDR3 DNA: TGTGCCAGCAGCGCCGGGACAGGGCAAGGGACCCAGTACTTC; CDR3 protein: CASSAGTGQGTQYF
J gene: TRBJ2-7; D gene: -; clone size: -; V gene: TRBV13; CDR3 DNA: TGTGCCAGCAGCTTAGGCCGGGGGGCGAAGCAGTACTTC; CDR3 protein: CASSLGRGAKQYF
J gene: TRBJ1-5; D gene: TRBD1; clone size: -; V gene: TRBV28; CDR3 DNA: TGTGCCAGCAGCCTACAGGGGGGGTCCCAGCATTTT; CDR3 protein: CASSLQGGSQHF
J gene: TRBJ2-7; D gene: TRBD1; clone size: -; V gene: TRBV5-6; CDR3 DNA: TGTGCCAGCAGCTTGGGGGGACAGGGATCCTACGAGCAGTACTTC; CDR3 protein: CASSLGGQGSYEQYF
J gene: TRBJ2-7; D gene: TRBD1; clone size: -; V gene: TRBV28; CDR3 DNA: TGTGCCAGCAGGACAGGGGTAAGAACCTACGAGCAGTACTTC; CDR3 protein: CASRTGVRTYEQYF
J gene: TRBJ2-2; D gene: TRBD1; clone size: -; V gene: TRBV5-8; CDR3 DNA: TGTGCCAGCAGCTTGACAGGGGGCAACACCGGGGAGCTGTTTTTT; CDR3 protein: CASSLTGGNTGELFF
J gene: TRBJ2-1; D gene: -; clone size: once; V gene: TRBV5-1; CDR3 DNA: TGCGCCAGCAGCTTGTTATCGTTATCGACTATACACAATGAGCAGTTCTTC; CDR3 protein: CASSLLSLSTIHNEQFF
J gene: TRBJ2-7; D gene: -; clone size: -; V gene: TRBV2; CDR3 DNA: TGTGCCAGCACTCATGGGCAGGGTTCTTACGAGCAGTACTTC; CDR3 protein: CASTHGQGSYEQYF
J gene: TRBJ2-3; D gene: TRBD2; clone size: -; V gene: TRBV5-8; CDR3 DNA: TGTGCCAGCAGCTCGAGGATCCGACTAGCGGTCACAGATACGCAGTATTTT; CDR3 protein: CASSSRIRLAVTDTQYF
J gene: TRBJ1-1; D gene: -; clone size: -; V gene: TRBV18; CDR3 DNA: TGTGCCAGCTCACCCAACGTAATGGCTTCCCGCGGAGCTTTCTTT; CDR3 protein: CASSPNVMASRGAFF
J gene: TRBJ2-6; D gene: TRBD1; clone size: -; V gene: TRBV15; CDR3 DNA: TGTGCCACCAGCACCGACAGGGAAGGGGCTGGGGCCAACGTCCTGACTTTC; CDR3 protein: CATSTDREGAGANVLTF
J gene: TRBJ2-3; D gene: -; clone size: -; V gene: TRBV3-1/TRBV3-2; CDR3 DNA: TGTGCCAGCAGTGTCGCTAGGCACACAGATACGCAGTATTTT; CDR3 protein: CASSVARHTDTQYF
J gene: TRBJ1-1; D gene: -; clone size: -; V gene: TRBV7-8; CDR3 DNA: TGTGCCAGCAGCCCCCGCATAAACATGAACACTGAAGCTTTCTTT; CDR3 protein: CASSPRINMNTEAFF
J gene: TRBJ2-2; D gene: TRBD1; clone size: many; V gene: TRBV18; CDR3 DNA: TGTGCCAGCTCACCACGGGGACAGGGGGCGAATGCCGGGGAGCTGTTTTTT; CDR3 protein: CASSPRGQGANAGELFF
J gene: TRBJ1-4; D gene: -; clone size: -; V gene: TRBV19; CDR3 DNA: TGTGCCAGTAGTATAGAAATAGGGGCGCGGTATGAAAAACTGTTTTTT; CDR3 protein: CASSIEIGARYEKLFF
J gene: TRBJ1-2; D gene: TRBD1; clone size: -; V gene: TRBV7-8; CDR3 DNA: TGTGCCAGCAGCTTCGATACAGGGGGGGATGGCTACACCTTC; CDR3 protein: CASSFDTGGDGYTF
J gene: TRBJ1-2; D gene: -; clone size: -; V gene: TRBV28; CDR3 DNA: TGTGCCAGCACCCCGGGGGGCCCCAGGTATGGCTACACCTTC; CDR3 protein: CASTPGGPRYGYTF
J gene: TRBJ2-3; D gene: -; clone size: -; V gene: TRBV7-2; CDR3 DNA: TGTGCCAGCAGCTCACCCAGGGAAACAGATACGCAGTATTTT; CDR3 protein: CASSSPRETDTQYF
J gene: TRBJ1-2; D gene: -; clone size: -; V gene: TRBV2; CDR3 DNA: TGTGCCAGCAGTGATGAACAGGCGATTAATTCTAACTATGGCTACACCTTC; CDR3 protein: CASSDEQAINSNYGYTF